This T cell receptor (beta chain) was obtained from a study of T cell clonality in common variable immunodeficiency (dated by TCRdb to about 2015). Here is what the overall study found, with its caveats: Compared with healthy controls, CVID subjects showed increased TCRbeta clonality (t-test p = 0.018), a feature most characteristic of about a third of subjects. Patient heterogeneity within the CVID cohort put limits on correlating repertoire features with clinical complications. Fewer TCRbeta clones were shared among CVID subjects than among healthy controls (p < 0.0001). Reportedly, TCRbeta sequences from CVID had fewer deletions and N-nucleotide insertions, and highly modified clones with 13 or more V deletions were absent from CVID. Although equal DNA input was used, an average of about 87,000 unique sequences per sample was obtained for controls, compared with about 30,000 for CVID samples. According to the authors, finding the cause of the higher clonality in CVID would require sequencing the repertoires of T cell subpopulations.

The CDR3 spans 13 residues, from the cysteine through the phenylalanine. Of the CDR3's DNA, 30 bases were read; they are in frame from base 1. Looking up the germline V gene (reference sequence) yields CDR1 SGHAT and CDR2 FQDESV. Most of the CVID patients and most of the healthy controls were of Caucasian heritage. Heparinized peripheral whole blood samples of about 5 to 9 ml were obtained from each donor. Genomic DNA from adults with common variable immune deficiency (CVID) and from healthy adult controls was used for sequencing of TCRbeta CDR3 repertoires. There were 22 healthy adult volunteers in the control group (around twelve female and roughly ten male), ranging in age from about 20 to 75 years, with a mean age of roughly 32. To isolate peripheral blood mononuclear cells, diluted blood was subjected to density centrifugation over Hypaque 1077 or Ficoll-Paque. Unsorted mononuclear cells served as the source of genomic DNA, which was extracted either by Qiagen column purification or by a centrifugation-based method.

For sequencing input, CVID and control samples contributed equivalent amounts of genomic DNA. For every sample, a 60 bp segment covering the rearranged TCRbeta CDR3 region was amplified and then sequenced. TCRbeta amplification used the immunoSEQ assay, a bias-corrected multiplex PCR with high-throughput sequencing. As for the original processing: Every unique nucleotide sequence counted as a clone and was annotated with V, D and J genes, copy number and frequency. Sequences were labeled productive if in frame, and non-productive if out of frame or containing stop codons. As previously described, Shannon's entropy was used to calculate clonality. Mean CDR3 Kyte-Doolittle hydropathy was derived from the predicted amino acid sequences of productive clones. Using the R hclust function, scaled V gene usage was clustered hierarchically with Manhattan distance and complete linkage. Clone sharing by CDR3 amino acid sequence was assessed by resampling 12 repertoires per group over 100 rounds. The repertoires were searched for 65 to 85 published EBV-specific TCRbeta sequences and almost 250 published CMV-specific TCRbeta sequences. Two CVID samples that yielded fewer than 10,000 sequences were excluded from the analysis, so roughly 42 CVID repertoires were retained. TCRdb's version of the immuneACCESS table is confined to in-frame rearrangements and falls short of the full clone set. An unresolved V gene accounts for under half of the shortfall where checked; the remainder is of unknown origin. From that table come the V and J calls and clone size; the DNA was used to work out D and trimming. This sample has roughly 40,000 clones in the table, none counted a single time. Of the sample, 2.5% to 3% falls within the top ten clones.

This clone has just a few counts. What antigen it recognizes has not been identified. One end of the junction varies from germline; a read error may be responsible. The CDR3 is cut off 3 residues early in the read; its end comes from the germline J gene. The rearrangement combines TRBV11-1 with TRBJ1-2; TRBD1 is possibly the D segment (6 matching bases). This clonotype originated in a person aged 18 to 70 in good health. Sequencing input: peripheral blood mononuclear cells. Incomplete CDR3 DNA: TGTGCCTGCAGTGAACAGGGAAGGAATGGC. Its coded protein is CACSEQGRNG. The entire CDR3 protein reads CACSEQGRNGYTF. With the rest looked up from the reference TRBV11-1 and TRBJ1-2 genes rather than sequenced, the full variable domain is EAEVAQSPRYKITEKSQAVAFWCDPISGHATLYWYRQILGQGPELLVQFQDESVVDDSQLPKDRFSAERLKGVDSTLKIQPAELGDSAMYLCACSEQGRNGYTFGSGTRLTVV.